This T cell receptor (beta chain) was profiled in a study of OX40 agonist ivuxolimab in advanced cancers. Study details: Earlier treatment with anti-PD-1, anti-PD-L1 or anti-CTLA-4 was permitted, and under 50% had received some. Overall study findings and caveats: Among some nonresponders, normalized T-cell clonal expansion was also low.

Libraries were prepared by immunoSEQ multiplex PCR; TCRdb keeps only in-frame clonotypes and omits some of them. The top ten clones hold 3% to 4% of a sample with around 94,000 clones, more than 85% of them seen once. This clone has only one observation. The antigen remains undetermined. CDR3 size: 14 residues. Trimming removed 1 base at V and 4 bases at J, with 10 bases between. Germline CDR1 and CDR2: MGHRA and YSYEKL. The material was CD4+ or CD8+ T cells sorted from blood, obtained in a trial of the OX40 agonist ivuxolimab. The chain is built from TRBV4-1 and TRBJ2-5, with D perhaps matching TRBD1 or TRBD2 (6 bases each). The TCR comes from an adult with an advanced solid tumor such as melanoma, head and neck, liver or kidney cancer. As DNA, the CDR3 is TGCGCCAGCAGCCAAGGGGGGCGGGGAGAGACCCAGTACTTC. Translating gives CASSQGGRGETQYF.